This T cell receptor (beta chain) was observed in a study of metastatic and nonmetastatic thyroid tumors. This clone was seen repeatedly, ten times or more. TCRdb re-called the PCR reads via MiXCR. The profile covers roughly 75,000 clones, with roughly an eighth appearing a single time and approximately 10% taken by the ten largest. There were no patients who had received any treatment before thyroid surgery. Sequencing used tumor tissue. This sequence was found in a female donor with papillary thyroid cancer or a benign thyroid nodule (not recorded which). Some clones in this sample may be carry-over from other donors' samples.

The CDR3 spells CASSLAGDLNTQYF. CDR3 DNA sequence: TGTGCCAGCAGCTTAGCGGGTGATTTGAATACGCAGTATTTT. The rearrangement uses TRBV7-9 and TRBJ2-3, with no clear D. V lost 0 bases, J lost 7 bases, and 11 bases lay in between. CDR3 length: 14 residues. CDR1 is SEHNR and CDR2 is FQNEAQ in the germline V gene (reference sequence). Based on the CDR3 plus reference TRBV7-9 and TRBJ2-3, the full variable domain is DTGVSQNPRHKITKRGQNVTFRCDPISEHNRLYWYRQTLGQGPEFLTYFQNEAQLEKSRLLSDRFSAERPKGSFSTLEIQRTEQGDSAMYLCASSLAGDLNTQYFGPGTRLTVL.